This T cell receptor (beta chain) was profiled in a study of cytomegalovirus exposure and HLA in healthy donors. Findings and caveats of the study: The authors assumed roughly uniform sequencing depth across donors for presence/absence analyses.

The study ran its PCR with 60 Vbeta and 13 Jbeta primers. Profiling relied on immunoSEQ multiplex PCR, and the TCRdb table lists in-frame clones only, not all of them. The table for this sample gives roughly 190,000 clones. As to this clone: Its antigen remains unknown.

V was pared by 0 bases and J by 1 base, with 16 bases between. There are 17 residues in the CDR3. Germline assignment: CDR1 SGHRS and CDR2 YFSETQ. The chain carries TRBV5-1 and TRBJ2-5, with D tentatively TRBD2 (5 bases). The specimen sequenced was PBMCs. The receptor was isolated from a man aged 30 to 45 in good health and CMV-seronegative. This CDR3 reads CASSLVPSGGLQETQYF. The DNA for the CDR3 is TGCGCCAGCAGCTTGGTGCCCTCTGGCGGGCTCCAAGAGACCCAGTACTTC. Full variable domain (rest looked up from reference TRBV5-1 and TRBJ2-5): KAGVTQTPRYLIKTRGQQVTLSCSPISGHRSVSWYQQTPGQGLQFLFEYFSETQRNKGNFPGRFSGRQFSNSRSEMNVSTLELGDSALYLCASSLVPSGGLQETQYFGPGTRLLVL.